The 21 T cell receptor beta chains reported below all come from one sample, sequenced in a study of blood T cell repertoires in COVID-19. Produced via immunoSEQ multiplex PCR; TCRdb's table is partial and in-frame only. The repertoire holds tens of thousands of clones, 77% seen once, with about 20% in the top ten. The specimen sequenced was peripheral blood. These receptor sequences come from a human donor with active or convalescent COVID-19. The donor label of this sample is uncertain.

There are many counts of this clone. CDR3 DNA: TGTGCCAGCAGCGCGCAGACAGGACCCCAAGAGACCCAGTACTTC. Its translation is CASSAQTGPQETQYF. The chain has TRBV9 and TRBJ2-5, with a possible D match to TRBD1 (6 bases). CDR1 and CDR2 from the germline V gene are SGDLS and YYNGEE. Trimming left V 3 bases short and J 1 base short, with 13 bases between. CDR3 size: 15 residues.

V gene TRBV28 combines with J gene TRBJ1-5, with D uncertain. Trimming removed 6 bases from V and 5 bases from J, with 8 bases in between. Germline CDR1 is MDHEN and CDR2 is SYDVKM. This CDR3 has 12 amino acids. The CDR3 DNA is TGTGCCAGCAGCGGAGGTGATCAGCCCCAGCATTTT. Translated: CASSGGDQPQHF.

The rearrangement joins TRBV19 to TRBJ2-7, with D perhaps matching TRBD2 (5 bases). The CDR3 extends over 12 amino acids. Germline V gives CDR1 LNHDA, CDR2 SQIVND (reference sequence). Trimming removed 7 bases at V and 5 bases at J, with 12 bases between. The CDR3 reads CASNREGHEQYF. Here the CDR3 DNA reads TGTGCCAGTAACCGTGAGGGCCACGAGCAGTACTTC.

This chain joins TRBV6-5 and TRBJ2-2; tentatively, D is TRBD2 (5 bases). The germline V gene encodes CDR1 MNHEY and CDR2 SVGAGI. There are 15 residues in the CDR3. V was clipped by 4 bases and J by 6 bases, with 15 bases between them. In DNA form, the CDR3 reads TGTGCCAGCAGTTTCGGTAGCGTGGGATCCGGGGAGCTGTTTTTT. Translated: CASSFGSVGSGELFF.

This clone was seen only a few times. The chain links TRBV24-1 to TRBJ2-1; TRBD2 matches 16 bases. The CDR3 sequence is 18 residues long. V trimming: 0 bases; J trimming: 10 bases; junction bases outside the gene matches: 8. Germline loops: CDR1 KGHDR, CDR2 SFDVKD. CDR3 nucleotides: TGTGCCACCAGTGATTTGGGGACTAGCGGGAGGGCCTCCGGGGAGCAGTTCTTC. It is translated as CATSDLGTSGRASGEQFF.

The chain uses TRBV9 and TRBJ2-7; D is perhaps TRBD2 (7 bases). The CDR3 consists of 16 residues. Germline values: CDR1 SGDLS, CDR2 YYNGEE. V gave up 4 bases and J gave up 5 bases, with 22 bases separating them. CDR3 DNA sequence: TGTGCCAGCAGCCCTGCTGGGGGGGCCAATATGGACGAGCAGTACTTC. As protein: CASSPAGGANMDEQYF.

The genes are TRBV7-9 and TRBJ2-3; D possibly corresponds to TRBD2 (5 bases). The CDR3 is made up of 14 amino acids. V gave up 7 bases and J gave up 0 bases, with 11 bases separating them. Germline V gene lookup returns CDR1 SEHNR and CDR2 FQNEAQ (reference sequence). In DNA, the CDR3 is TGTGCCAGCACTATGAGCGGTAGCACAGATACGCAGTATTTT. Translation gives CASTMSGSTDTQYF.

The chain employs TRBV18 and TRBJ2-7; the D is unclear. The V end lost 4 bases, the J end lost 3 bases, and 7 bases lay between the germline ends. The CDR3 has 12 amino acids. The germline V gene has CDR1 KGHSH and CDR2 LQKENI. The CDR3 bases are TGTGCCAGCTCACTTAACAACTACGAGCAGTACTTC. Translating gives CASSLNNYEQYF.

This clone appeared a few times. The CDR3 bases are TGCGCCAGCAGCTTGCGACCCGGGACAGAGAACTATGGCTACACCTTC. This translates into CASSLRPGTENYGYTF. This chain uses TRBV5-1 with TRBJ1-2, with 7 bases identical to TRBD1. V shed 1 base, J shed 2 bases, and the junction held 8 bases outside the gene matches. Looked up from germline, CDR1 is SGHRS and CDR2 is YFSETQ. This CDR3 region has 16 residues.

DNA of the CDR3: TGTGCCAGCTCACCAAACAGGGGATCGAACACCGGGGAGCTGTTTTTT. This sequence encodes CASSPNRGSNTGELFF. This rearrangement joins TRBV18 to TRBJ2-2, with 7 bases lining up with TRBD1. With 2 bases clipped from V and 0 bases from J, the junction kept 3 bases outside the gene matches. Germline V gene sequence: CDR1 KGHSH, CDR2 LQKENI. The length of the CDR3 is 16 residues.

The CDR3 sequence: CASSTPPAGVYEQYF. CDR3 nucleotides: TGTGCCAGTAGTACCCCACCGGCGGGAGTCTACGAGCAGTACTTC. The gene calls are TRBV19 and TRBJ2-7, with TRBD2 matching 7 bases. This CDR3 is built from 15 residues. Trimming cost V 4 bases and J 3 bases; bases outside gene matches: 9. CDR1 is LNHDA and CDR2 is SQIVND in the germline V gene (reference sequence).

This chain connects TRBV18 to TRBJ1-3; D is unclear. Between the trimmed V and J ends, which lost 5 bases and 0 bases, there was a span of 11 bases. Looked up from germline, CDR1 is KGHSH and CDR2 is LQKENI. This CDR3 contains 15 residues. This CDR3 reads CASSEGVGSGNTIYF. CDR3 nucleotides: TGTGCCAGCTCAGAGGGAGTAGGCTCTGGAAACACCATATATTTT.

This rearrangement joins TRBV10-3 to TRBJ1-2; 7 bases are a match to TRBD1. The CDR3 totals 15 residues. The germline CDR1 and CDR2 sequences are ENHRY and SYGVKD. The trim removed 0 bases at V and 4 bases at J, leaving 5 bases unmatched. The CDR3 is CAISESLRDSYGYTF. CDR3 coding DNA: TGTGCCATCAGTGAGTCCCTCCGGGACAGCTATGGCTACACCTTC.

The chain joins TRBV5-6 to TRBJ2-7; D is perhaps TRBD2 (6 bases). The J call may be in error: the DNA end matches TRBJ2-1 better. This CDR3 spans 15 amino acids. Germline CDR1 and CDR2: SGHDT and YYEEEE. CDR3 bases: TGTGCCAGCAGCTTGTTACGGGGGAGCCCAAATGAGCAGTTCTTC. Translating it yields CASSLLRGSPNEQFF.

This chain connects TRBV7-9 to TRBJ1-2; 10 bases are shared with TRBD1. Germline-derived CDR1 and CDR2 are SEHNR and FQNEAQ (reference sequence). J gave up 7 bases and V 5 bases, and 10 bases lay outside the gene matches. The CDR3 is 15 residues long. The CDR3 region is CASSQTGGALSGYTF. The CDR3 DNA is TGTGCCAGCAGCCAGACAGGGGGCGCTTTGTCTGGCTACACCTTC. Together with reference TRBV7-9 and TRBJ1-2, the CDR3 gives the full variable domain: DTGVSQNPRHKITKRGQNVTFRCDPISEHNRLYWYRQTLGQGPEFLTYFQNEAQLEKSRLLSDRFSAERPKGSFSTLEIQRTEQGDSAMYLCASSQTGGALSGYTFGSGTRLTVV.

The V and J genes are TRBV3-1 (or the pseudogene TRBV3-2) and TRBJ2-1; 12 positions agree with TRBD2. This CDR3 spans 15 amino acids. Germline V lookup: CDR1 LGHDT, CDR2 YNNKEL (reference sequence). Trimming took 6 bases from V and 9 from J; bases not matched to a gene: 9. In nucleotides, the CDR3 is TGTGCCAGCAGTCAGACTAGCGGGAGTTTAGGTGAGCAGTTCTTC. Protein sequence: CASSQTSGSLGEQFF.

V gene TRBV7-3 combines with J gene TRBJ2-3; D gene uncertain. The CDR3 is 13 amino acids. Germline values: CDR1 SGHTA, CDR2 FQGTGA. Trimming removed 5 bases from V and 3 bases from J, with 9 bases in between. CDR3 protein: CASSPARTDTQYF. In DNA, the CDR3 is TGTGCCAGCAGCCCCGCTCGGACAGATACGCAGTATTTT.

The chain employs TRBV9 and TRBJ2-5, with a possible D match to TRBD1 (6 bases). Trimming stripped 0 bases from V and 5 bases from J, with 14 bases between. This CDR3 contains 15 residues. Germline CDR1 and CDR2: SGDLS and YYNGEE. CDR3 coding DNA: TGTGCCAGCAGCGTAGACATAAGGGGGACGGAGACCCAGTACTTC. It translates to CASSVDIRGTETQYF.

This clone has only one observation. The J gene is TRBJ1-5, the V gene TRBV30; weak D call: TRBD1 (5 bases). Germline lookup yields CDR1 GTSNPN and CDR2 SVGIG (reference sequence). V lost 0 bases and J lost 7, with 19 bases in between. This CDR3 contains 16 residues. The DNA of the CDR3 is TGTGCCTGGAGTGTACGGGGGAGGGGATCATGGCAGCCCCAGCATTTT. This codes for CAWSVRGRGSWQPQHF.

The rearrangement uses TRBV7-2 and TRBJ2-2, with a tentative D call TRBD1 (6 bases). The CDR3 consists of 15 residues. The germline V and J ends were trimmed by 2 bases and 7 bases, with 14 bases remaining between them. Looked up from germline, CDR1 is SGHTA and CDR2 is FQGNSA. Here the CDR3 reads CASSLRVIQGGELFF. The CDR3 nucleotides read TGTGCCAGCAGCTTAAGGGTCATACAGGGCGGGGAGCTGTTTTTT. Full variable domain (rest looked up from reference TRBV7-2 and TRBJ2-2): GAGVSQSPSNKVTEKGKDVELRCDPISGHTALYWYRQSLGQGLEFLIYFQGNSAPDKSGLPSDRFSAERTGGSVSTLTIQRTQQEDSAVYLCASSLRVIQGGELFFGEGSRLTVL.

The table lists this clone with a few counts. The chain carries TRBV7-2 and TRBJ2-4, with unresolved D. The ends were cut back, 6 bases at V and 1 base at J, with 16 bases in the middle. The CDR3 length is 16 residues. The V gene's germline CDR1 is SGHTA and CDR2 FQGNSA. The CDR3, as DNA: TGTGCCAGCAGTATAAACAGAGCCACGGCCAAAAACATTCAGTACTTC. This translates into CASSINRATAKNIQYF.